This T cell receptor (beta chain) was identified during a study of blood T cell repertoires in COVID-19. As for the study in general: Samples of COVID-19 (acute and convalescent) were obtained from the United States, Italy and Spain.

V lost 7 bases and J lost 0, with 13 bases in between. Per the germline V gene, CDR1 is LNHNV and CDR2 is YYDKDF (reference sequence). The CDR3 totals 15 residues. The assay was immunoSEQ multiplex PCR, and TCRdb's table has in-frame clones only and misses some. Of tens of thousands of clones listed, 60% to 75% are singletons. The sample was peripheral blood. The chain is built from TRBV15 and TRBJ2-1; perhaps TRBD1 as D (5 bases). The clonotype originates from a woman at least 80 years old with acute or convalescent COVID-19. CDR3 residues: CATKTDRSSYNEQFF. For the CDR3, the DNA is TGTGCCACCAAGACAGACCGGAGCTCCTACAATGAGCAGTTCTTC.